The clone carrying this T cell receptor beta chain was recorded many times. Its antigen is undetermined. Whole blood was used without fractionation, so all unsorted peripheral T cells were included. The record originates from a study of HIV-infected patients and healthy controls. Study-wide results and caveats: Significant mean usage differences between HIV-infected patients and controls involved eight alpha and eight beta V genes. Unequal distinct sequence numbers between patients and controls complicated comparisons.

Trimming left V 5 bases short and J 1 base short, with 11 bases between. The germline gives CDR1 SQVTM, CDR2 ANQGSEA. The CDR3 is 13 residues long. Reverse transcription used roughly 450 ng RNA and constant-region primers for alpha and beta. Using multiplexing indices, alpha and beta chain libraries were generated apart by chain-specific third strand synthesis. Second strand synthesis was primed from the SP2 site. TCRdb ran MiXCR on the 5' RACE reads and lists one entry per CDR3 protein. This table has roughly 11,000 distinct CDR3 sequences, 5% to 6.5% appearing once. The receptor was isolated from an adult in good health. The J gene is TRBJ1-1, the V gene TRBV29-1; D uncertain. Material: blood. CDR3 residues: CSVQEQRNTEAFF. The DNA for the CDR3 is TGCAGCGTTCAGGAACAAAGGAACACTGAAGCTTTCTTT.